This TCR beta chain derives from a study of lymphopenia after photon versus proton radiotherapy. The CDR3 runs to 16 residues. V lost 6 bases to trimming and J lost 6 bases; unmatched junction nucleotides: 13. Germline V CDR1 and CDR2: MNHNY, SVGAGI (reference sequence). Profiling relied on immunoSEQ multiplex PCR, and the TCRdb table lists in-frame clones only, not all of them. Of tens of thousands of clones in the sample, about 92% were seen once. The sample consisted of peripheral blood, taken from a patient treated with photon-based radiotherapy. The TCR sequence derives from a woman aged 40 to 50 with cholangiocarcinoma. The chain employs TRBV6-6 and TRBJ2-1, with 8 bases identical to TRBD2. CDR3 nucleotides: TGTGCCAGCAGGGGCGCGGGTACGGGGGGGTCCAATGAGCAGTTCTTC. The encoded protein is CASRGAGTGGSNEQFF.